Each of the 26 T cell receptor beta chains below was sequenced from the same sample in a study of T cell responses to AZD1222 COVID-19 vaccine. Sequenced by immunoSEQ multiplex PCR; TCRdb stores in-frame clones only, minus some. The repertoire has about 140,000 clones, about 91% of them found once; the top ten carry under 3.5%. Sample: peripheral blood, taken on day 0 of AZD1222 vaccination. The receptors were gathered from an adult in good health.

The CDR3 region is CASSFGTGAYEQYF. CDR3 in DNA: TGTGCCAGCAGCTTTGGGACAGGCGCCTACGAGCAGTACTTC. The gene calls are TRBV7-2 and TRBJ2-7, with 8 bases fitting TRBD1. Germline V CDR1 and CDR2: SGHTA, FQGNSA. Trimming took 3 bases from V and 2 from J; bases not matched to a gene: 3. This CDR3 contains 14 residues.

As DNA, the CDR3 is TGCAGCGTTGACCCCGCAGGAGTAGGTGGAAACACCATATATTTT. Residues: CSVDPAGVGGNTIYF. J is TRBJ1-3 and V is TRBV29-1; D unresolved. V gave up 3 bases and J gave up 3 bases, with 15 bases separating them. The CDR3 is 15 amino acids. CDR1 SQVTM and CDR2 ANQGSEA come from the germline V gene. The full variable domain, in which reference TRBV29-1 and TRBJ1-3 provide the parts outside the CDR3, is SAVISQKPSRDICQRGTSLTIQCQVDSQVTMMFWYRQQPGQSLTLIATANQGSEATYESGFVIDKFPISRPNLTFSTLTVSNMSPEDSSIYLCSVDPAGVGGNTIYFGEGSWLTVV.

This clone was found once. The chain is built from TRBV30 and TRBJ2-7; D perhaps matches TRBD2 (5 bases). The CDR3 extends over 13 amino acids. Germline CDR1 reads GTSNPN; CDR2 reads SVGIG (reference sequence). Trimming stripped 3 bases from V and 1 base from J, with 10 bases between. CDR3 loop: CAWRGSGSYEQYF. The CDR3 region has the DNA TGTGCCTGGAGGGGAAGCGGATCCTACGAGCAGTACTTC. The variable domain in full, with the rest retrieved from reference TRBV30 and TRBJ2-7, is SQTIHQWPATLVQPVGSPLSLECTVEGTSNPNLYWYRQAAGRGLQLLFYSVGIGQISSEVPQNLSASRPQDRQFILSSKKLLLSDSGFYLCAWRGSGSYEQYFGPGTRLTVT.

The rearrangement joins TRBV6-6 to TRBJ1-2; D gene uncertain. The CDR3 is 14 residues long. Germline V lookup: CDR1 MNHNY, CDR2 SVGAGI (reference sequence). Trimming took 10 bases from V and 0 from J, leaving 15 bases between them. As DNA, the CDR3 is TGTGCCATCTCGCTGGCCAGCCCTAACTATGGCTACACCTTC. Translating gives CAISLASPNYGYTF.

This chain joins TRBV20-1 and TRBJ2-1, with unresolved D. Germline assignment: CDR1 DFQATT and CDR2 SNEGSKA (reference sequence). Trimming shortened V by 3 bases and J by 8 bases, and 5 bases separated the two germline ends. CDR3 length equals 10 residues. The CDR3 is CSASLDEQFF. The CDR3 coding sequence is TGCAGTGCTAGCTTGGATGAGCAGTTCTTC.

The chain recombines TRBV6-4 with TRBJ2-1; 10 bases are shared with TRBD2. This CDR3 contains 15 residues. V lost 6 bases, J lost 8 bases, and 10 bases stayed unmatched. Germline-derived CDR1 and CDR2 are MRHNA and SNTAGT. This chain's CDR3 is CASSGESSGSYEQFF. The CDR3 region has the DNA TGTGCCAGCAGCGGGGAGTCTAGCGGGAGCTATGAGCAGTTCTTC.

The genes are TRBV28 and TRBJ1-5; D unresolved. Germline lookup yields CDR1 MDHEN and CDR2 SYDVKM. The CDR3 contains 10 residues. V lost 8 bases and J 9 bases, leaving 8 bases between the germline ends. Written as DNA, the CDR3 is TGTGCCAGCGGCGGGTGGCCCCAGCATTTT. Its protein product is CASGGWPQHF. Full variable domain (missing parts from reference TRBV28 and TRBJ1-5): DVKVTQSSRYLVKRTGEKVFLECVQDMDHENMFWYRQDPGLGLRLIYFSYDVKMKEKGDIPEGYSVSREKKERFSLILESASTNQTSMYLCASGGWPQHFGDGTRLSIL.

This clone was detected once. This chain joins TRBV2 and TRBJ2-4; 10 bases are shared with TRBD2. The CDR3 sequence is 17 residues long. The trim removed 5 bases at V and 8 bases at J, leaving 15 bases unmatched. Germline values: CDR1 SNHLY, CDR2 FYNNEI. The CDR3 nucleotides read TGTGCCAGCAGTAGGGCTAGCGGGAGCGTGGGGGGGGACATTCAGTACTTC. This gives the protein CASSRASGSVGGDIQYF.

J is TRBJ2-1 and V is TRBV10-3; 8 bases are a match to TRBD2. Germline lookup yields CDR1 ENHRY and CDR2 SYGVKD. CDR3 length: 15 amino acids. J was trimmed by 7 bases and V by 0 bases; bases with no gene match: 5. The CDR3 spells CAISESSGGGNEQFF. The CDR3 DNA reads as TGTGCCATCAGTGAGTCAAGCGGGGGCGGGAATGAGCAGTTCTTC.

The genes are TRBV4-3 and TRBJ1-1; no reliable D call. Germline V gene data show CDR1 as LGHNA and CDR2 as YSLEER. The length of the CDR3 is 13 residues. The V gene lost 0 bases and the J gene lost 5 bases, with 7 bases spanning the gap. CDR3 amino acids: CASSQEPRTEAFF. The CDR3 DNA is TGCGCCAGCAGCCAAGAACCGAGAACTGAAGCTTTCTTT.

V is TRBV5-8 and J is TRBJ2-2, with TRBD2 matching over 10 bases. Per germline, CDR1 SGHTS and CDR2 YDEGEE. Trimming took 4 bases from V and 5 from J; bases not matched to a gene: 20. The CDR3 length is 20 residues. The CDR3 sequence: CASSLTRTSGIWGGTGELFF. The DNA for the CDR3 is TGTGCCAGCAGCCTGACTCGGACTAGCGGCATATGGGGCGGGACCGGGGAGCTGTTTTTT.

The chain has TRBV18 and TRBJ1-2; no reliable D call. Germline-derived CDR1 and CDR2 are KGHSH and LQKENI. This CDR3 has 13 amino acids. V was trimmed by 3 bases and J by 6 bases, leaving 11 bases between them. The CDR3 sequence is CASSPLVTDGYTF. The CDR3 DNA reads TGTGCCAGCTCACCCCTAGTGACGGATGGCTACACCTTC.

V gene TRBV7-9 combines with J gene TRBJ2-7, with no clear D. Trimming took off 5 bases at V and 2 bases at J, with 7 bases between the two ends. Germline V gene data show CDR1 as SEHNR and CDR2 as FQNEAQ (reference sequence). The CDR3 length is 12 residues. The CDR3 nucleotides read TGTGCCAGCAGCCAACACCCCTACGAGCAGTACTTC. This encodes CASSQHPYEQYF.

This clone occurred a few times. The chain links TRBV11-2 to TRBJ2-7; 8 nucleotides line up with TRBD2. The germline gives CDR1 SGHAT, CDR2 FQNNGV. There are 15 residues in the CDR3. The trim removed 3 bases at V and 1 base at J, leaving 5 bases unmatched. CDR3 nucleotide sequence: TGTGCCAGCAGCTTCTTAGCGGGATGGTCCTACGAGCAGTACTTC. The encoded protein is CASSFLAGWSYEQYF.

The V and J genes are TRBV6-2 or TRBV6-3 and TRBJ1-5; D is perhaps TRBD1 (6 bases). The CDR3 contains 18 residues. The V gene's germline CDR1 is MNHEY and CDR2 SVGEGT. Trimming stripped 6 bases from V and 6 bases from J, with 27 bases between. The CDR3 here is CASSPLTPQGFIGQPQHF. In nucleotides, the CDR3 is TGTGCCAGCAGCCCCCTAACCCCACAGGGTTTCATAGGTCAGCCCCAGCATTTT.

The chain links TRBV11-1 to TRBJ2-2, with unresolved D. Looked up from germline, CDR1 is SGHAT and CDR2 is FQDESV (reference sequence). Trimming cost V 2 bases and J 6 bases, with 16 bases left between them. The CDR3 totals 16 residues. CDR3 sequence (DNA): TGTGCCAGCAGCTTAATTGCCTCGAAGGGCTCCGGGGAGCTGTTTTTT. Its protein product is CASSLIASKGSGELFF.

V usage is TRBV5-1 and J usage is TRBJ2-6; 14 positions match TRBD2. This CDR3 region has 18 residues. V lost 3 bases to trimming and J lost 3 bases; unmatched junction nucleotides: 5. Per germline, CDR1 SGHRS and CDR2 YFSETQ. The CDR3 spells CASSSGLAGAYGANVLTF. The CDR3 DNA is TGCGCCAGCAGCTCGGGACTAGCGGGAGCATATGGGGCCAACGTCCTGACTTTC.

J is TRBJ1-2 and V is TRBV6-4; the D gene is possibly TRBD1 (6 bases). The CDR3 spans 16 residues. CDR1 is MRHNA and CDR2 is SNTAGT in the germline V gene. Trimming cost V 3 bases and J 4 bases, with 18 bases left between them. The CDR3 DNA reads TGTGCCAGCAGTGATGATCCATCGGCAGGGGTCTATGGCTACACCTTC. Amino acids: CASSDDPSAGVYGYTF.

The chain has TRBV3-1 (or the pseudogene TRBV3-2) and TRBJ2-5; a weak D match, TRBD1 (5 bases). Germline V gene data show CDR1 as LGHDT and CDR2 as YNNKEL (reference sequence). V was trimmed by 2 bases and J by 5 bases, leaving 9 bases between them. This CDR3 spans 13 amino acids. CDR3 in amino acids: CASSQRGRETQYF. The DNA of the CDR3 is TGTGCCAGCAGCCAAAGGGGCCGGGAGACCCAGTACTTC.

In this sample, this clone turned up once. CDR3 sequence (DNA): TGTGCCACCAGTGACCCCGGGTCTAATGTAGCTTTCTTT. Residues: CATSDPGSNVAFF. V gene TRBV24-1 combines with J gene TRBJ1-1, with D unresolved. There are 13 residues in the CDR3. Germline V CDR1 and CDR2: KGHDR, SFDVKD. The V end lost 4 bases, the J end lost 10 bases, and 15 bases lay between the germline ends.

The chain combines TRBV9 with TRBJ1-2; no reliable D call. CDR1 and CDR2 (germline): SGDLS, YYNGEE. Trimming cost V 5 bases and J 4 bases, with 15 bases left between them. This CDR3 spans 14 amino acids. CDR3 nucleotide sequence: TGTGCCAGCAGTCCCGCCCCGGATTTCTATGGCTACACCTTC. It yields the protein CASSPAPDFYGYTF.

The chain combines TRBV7-2 with TRBJ1-2; 9 nucleotides match TRBD1. In germline, CDR1 is SGHTA, CDR2 FQGNSA. V lost 0 bases and J lost 8; bases outside the gene matches: 4. This CDR3 has 14 amino acids. CDR3 loop: CASSLAGQGRGYTF. The CDR3 DNA follows: TGTGCCAGCAGCTTAGCGGGACAGGGTAGAGGCTACACCTTC.

This chain joins TRBV7-6 and TRBJ2-3; 7 nucleotides align to TRBD2. Per germline, CDR1 SGHVS and CDR2 FNYEAQ. The CDR3 covers 15 residues. Trimming cost V 6 bases and J 5 bases; bases outside gene matches: 11. CDR3 protein: CASSVLAGEGDTQYF. The DNA of the CDR3 is TGTGCCAGCAGTGTCCTCGCGGGAGAGGGAGATACGCAGTATTTT.

This clone was seen a single time. This sequence joins TRBV20-1 and TRBJ2-7; D remains ambiguous. From germline, CDR1 is DFQATT and CDR2 SNEGSKA (reference sequence). V lost 2 bases, J lost 1 base, and 3 bases lay in between. The CDR3 covers 11 residues. The chain's CDR3 is CSARRSYEQYF. In nucleotides, the CDR3 is TGCAGTGCTAGACGGTCCTACGAGCAGTACTTC.

V and J are TRBV28 and TRBJ2-7, with 9 bases aligning to TRBD1. Germline V gene data show CDR1 as MDHEN and CDR2 as SYDVKM. V shed 10 bases and J 3 bases; nucleotides not matched to a gene: 10. There are 14 residues in the CDR3. The CDR3 loop reads CATRDRGSLYEQYF. In nucleotides, the CDR3 is TGTGCCACCCGCGACAGGGGGAGCCTCTACGAGCAGTACTTC. Together with reference TRBV28 and TRBJ2-7, the CDR3 gives the full variable domain: DVKVTQSSRYLVKRTGEKVFLECVQDMDHENMFWYRQDPGLGLRLIYFSYDVKMKEKGDIPEGYSVSREKKERFSLILESASTNQTSMYLCATRDRGSLYEQYFGPGTRLTVT.

The chain carries TRBV9 and TRBJ2-4; 9 nucleotides match TRBD2. The CDR3 extends over 19 amino acids. Germline CDR1 and CDR2: SGDLS and YYNGEE. With 0 bases clipped from V and 0 bases from J, the junction kept 10 bases outside the gene matches. The CDR3 DNA reads as TGTGCCAGCAGCGTAGGGGCGACTAGCGGAGCTCTAGCCAAAAACATTCAGTACTTC. This encodes CASSVGATSGALAKNIQYF.